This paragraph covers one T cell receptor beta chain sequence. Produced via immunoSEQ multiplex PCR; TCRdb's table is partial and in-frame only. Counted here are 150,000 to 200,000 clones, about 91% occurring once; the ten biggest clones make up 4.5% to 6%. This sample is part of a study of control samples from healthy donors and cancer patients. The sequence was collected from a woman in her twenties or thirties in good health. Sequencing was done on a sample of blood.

This CDR3 is CAWSRENIQYF. The CDR3 nucleotides read TGTGCCTGGAGTCGGGAAAACATTCAGTACTTC. The V gene is TRBV30, the J gene TRBJ2-4; no clear D. Germline V lookup: CDR1 GTSNPN, CDR2 SVGIG (reference sequence). The germline V and J ends were trimmed by 2 bases and 5 bases, with 4 bases remaining between them. This CDR3 has 11 amino acids.